This TCR beta chain emerged from a study of response to subunit inactivated influenza vaccine. Each CDR3 protein gets one entry after TCRdb re-called the RT-PCR reads with MiXCR. The table has about 800,000 distinct CDR3 sequences, 21% seen once. V shed 3 bases and J 5 bases; nucleotides not matched to a gene: 12. The CDR3 has 17 residues. Germline CDR1 is SGHDN and CDR2 is FVKESK. This clonotype was seen only a few times. Its target is not known. Notes on the study in general: It was suggested by the authors that few new T cells are recruited by each seasonal influenza vaccination.

The clonotype was recovered from a man aged 50 or older who received an inactivated influenza vaccine. This chain uses TRBV14 with TRBJ2-1, with 8 bases matching TRBD2. The material sequenced was PBMCs from blood, taken roughly 5 days after vaccination. Here the CDR3 DNA reads TGTGCCAGCAGCCAGGGTCGGGGCACGGGAGGGCACAATGAGCAGTTCTTC. This encodes CASSQGRGTGGHNEQFF.